The 9 T cell receptor beta chains below all came from one sample that was sequenced in a study of blood T cell repertoires in COVID-19. Using immunoSEQ multiplex PCR, the repertoire was profiled, and TCRdb retains in-frame clones only, with some absent. Among some 260,000 clones listed, about 90% were seen once. Sequenced material: peripheral blood. Receptor source: a man in his late teens or twenties with active or convalescent COVID-19.

V gene TRBV3-1 (or the pseudogene TRBV3-2) combines with J gene TRBJ1-2; 7 bases are shared with TRBD1. The CDR3 has 16 residues. The germline CDR1 and CDR2 sequences are LGHDT and YNNKEL (reference sequence). The trim removed 4 bases at V and 1 base at J, leaving 9 bases unmatched. Here the CDR3 DNA reads TGTGCCAGCAGCCGACAGACAGGGAATATTAACTATGGCTACACCTTC. As protein: CASSRQTGNINYGYTF.

The chain combines TRBV9 with TRBJ1-6; the match to TRBD1 covers 7 bases. CDR3 length equals 14 residues. With 3 bases clipped from V and 5 bases from J, the junction kept 2 bases outside the gene matches. The germline V gene encodes CDR1 SGDLS and CDR2 YYNGEE. In nucleotides, the CDR3 is TGTGCCAGCAGCGCGGGACAGCATAATTCACCCCTCCACTTT. Protein sequence: CASSAGQHNSPLHF. Full variable domain (outside the CDR3, taken from reference TRBV9 and TRBJ1-6): DSGVTQTPKHLITATGQRVTLRCSPRSGDLSVYWYQQSLDQGLQFLIQYYNGEERAKGNILERFSAQQFPDLHSELNLSSLELGDSALYFCASSAGQHNSPLHFGNGTRLTVT.

The rearrangement joins TRBV9 to TRBJ1-4, with D possibly TRBD1 on 6 matching bases. Germline CDR1 and CDR2: SGDLS and YYNGEE. V gave up 3 bases and J gave up 7 bases, with 13 bases separating them. The CDR3 has 14 amino acids. CDR3 sequence reads: CASSAQGRGEKLFF. The DNA of the CDR3 is TGTGCCAGCAGCGCACAGGGACGCGGTGAAAAACTGTTTTTT.

This clone occurred once. In DNA, the CDR3 is TGTGCCAGTAGTCTCGGGACTACCACCGGGGAGCTGTTTTTT. Protein: CASSLGTTTGELFF. This chain uses TRBV19 with TRBJ2-2; 7 nucleotides agree with TRBD2. This CDR3 spans 14 amino acids. The germline V gene has CDR1 LNHDA and CDR2 SQIVND (reference sequence). Trimming at V came to 5 bases and at J to 4 bases, leaving 4 bases not matched to a gene.

The chain uses TRBV6-6 and TRBJ2-1, with 10 bases aligning to TRBD2. The CDR3 length is 15 residues. Germline V gives CDR1 MNHNY, CDR2 SVGAGI (reference sequence). V dropped 4 bases and J dropped 6; count of bases not matched to a gene: 6. The CDR3 reads CASSSPGLASNEQFF. The CDR3 nucleotides read TGTGCCAGCAGTTCTCCGGGACTAGCGTCCAATGAGCAGTTCTTC.

The chain uses TRBV5-1 and TRBJ2-7; 10 positions match TRBD1. Germline lookup yields CDR1 SGHRS and CDR2 YFSETQ. V trimming: 3 bases; J trimming: 7 bases; junction bases outside the gene matches: 10. There are 15 residues in the CDR3. The CDR3 nucleotides are TGCGCCAGCAGCTCCCGGGGACAGGGGACGGGAGAGCAGTACTTC. It yields the protein CASSSRGQGTGEQYF.

This clone occurred a few times. V usage is TRBV30 and J usage is TRBJ1-5; TRBD1 matches at 8 bases. V shed 1 base and J 6 bases; nucleotides not matched to a gene: 8. From germline, CDR1 is GTSNPN and CDR2 SVGIG (reference sequence). The length of the CDR3 is 15 residues. Here the CDR3 reads CAWSGAGGEGQPQHF. The DNA of the CDR3 is TGTGCCTGGAGTGGGGCAGGGGGCGAGGGTCAGCCCCAGCATTTT.

This clone was recorded once. The chain links TRBV6-5 to TRBJ1-2, with D unresolved. Trimming removed 2 bases at V and 4 bases at J, with 11 bases between. The germline CDR1 and CDR2 sequences are MNHEY and SVGAGI. This CDR3 is 14 amino acids long. CDR3 loop: CASSYNPGSYGYTF. In DNA, the CDR3 is TGTGCCAGCAGTTACAACCCGGGGAGCTATGGCTACACCTTC.

This clone was picked up a small number of times. V and J are TRBV5-1 and TRBJ1-2; 9 nucleotides line up with TRBD1. Unmatched junction bases numbered 7, after V lost 4 bases and J lost 3 bases. Germline assignment: CDR1 SGHRS and CDR2 YFSETQ. This CDR3 contains 15 residues. The CDR3 region is CASSHGTGFDYGYTF. The CDR3 DNA reads TGCGCCAGCAGCCACGGGACAGGGTTCGACTATGGCTACACCTTC.